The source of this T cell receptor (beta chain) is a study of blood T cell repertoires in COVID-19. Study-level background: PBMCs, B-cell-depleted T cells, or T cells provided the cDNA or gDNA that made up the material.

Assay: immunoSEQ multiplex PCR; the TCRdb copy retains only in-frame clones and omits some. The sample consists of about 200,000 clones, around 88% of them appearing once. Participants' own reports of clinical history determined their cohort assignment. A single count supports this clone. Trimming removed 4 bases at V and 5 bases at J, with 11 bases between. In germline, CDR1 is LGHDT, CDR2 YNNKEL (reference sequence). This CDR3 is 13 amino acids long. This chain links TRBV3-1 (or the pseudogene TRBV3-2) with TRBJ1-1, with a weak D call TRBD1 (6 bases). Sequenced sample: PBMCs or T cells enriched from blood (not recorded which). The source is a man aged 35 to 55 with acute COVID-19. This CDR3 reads CASSLYRDTEAFF. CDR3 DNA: TGTGCCAGCAGCCTTTACAGGGATACTGAAGCTTTCTTT.